The next 14 T cell receptor beta chains were all read from a single sample in a study of regulatory T cells in long-lasting Graves disease (dated by TCRdb to the early 2020s). The time point label, as the study defines it: persistent/refractory GD, antithyroid drugs over 5 years with positive TRAb. For both TCR sequencing and RNA sequencing, RNA was extracted from PBMCs in TRIzol. Receptor amplification or capture employed multiplex PCR. The listed sequencing device is Illumina HiSeq 4000. iRepertoire HTBI primers and Arm-PCR amplification of CDR3 regions were used to construct TCR beta libraries. The public sequencing data were trimmed at Q25 with fastp and processed into clonotypes with MiXCR by TCRdb, which kept only in-frame beta chains. Every entry covers one CDR3 protein and lists the most common genes and DNA from its rows. This sample is represented by roughly 500,000 distinct CDR3 sequences; 20% of them were singletons. The ten top clones hold about 7.8% of the sample.

The specimen comprised peripheral blood mononuclear cells (PBMCs), sampled when the disease was refractory, from a patient treated with antithyroid drugs. The source of these receptors is a female donor with Graves disease.

This clonotype has a count of ten or more. This chain uses TRBV6-1 with TRBJ2-6; unclear D gene. The CDR3 sequence is 15 residues long. V was trimmed by 6 bases and J by 2 bases, leaving 11 bases between them. Germline CDR1 MNHNS, CDR2 SASEGT. CDR3 protein: CASRRVYPGANVLTF. In nucleotides, the CDR3 is TGTGCCAGCAGAAGGGTCTATCCTGGGGCCAACGTCCTGACTTTC.

CDR3 nucleotide sequence: TGTGCCAGCAGCCAGGGGGCGTCCATCTACGAGCAGTACTTC. This translates into CASSQGASIYEQYF. V is TRBV27 and J is TRBJ2-7; 8 bases agree with TRBD1. J gave up 3 bases and V 6 bases, and 7 bases lay outside the gene matches. Per germline, CDR1 MNHEY and CDR2 SMNVEV (reference sequence). This CDR3 spans 14 amino acids.

V is TRBV19 and J is TRBJ1-1, with no clear D. The CDR3 consists of 12 residues. V dropped 3 bases and J dropped 7 bases, with 9 bases sitting between them. Germline-derived CDR1 and CDR2 are LNHDA and SQIVND (reference sequence). CDR3 protein: CASSMRVREAFF. The DNA of the CDR3 is TGTGCCAGTAGTATGAGGGTTCGTGAAGCTTTCTTT.

The chain recombines TRBV7-3 with TRBJ2-5, with D possibly being TRBD1 or TRBD2 (5 bases each). Germline loops: CDR1 SGHTA, CDR2 FQGTGA. The ends were cut back, 10 bases at V and 0 bases at J, with 24 bases in the middle. The CDR3 has 17 residues. In nucleotides, the CDR3 is TGTGCCAACCTCGTGGGGGAGTACGCGGGCTACCAAGAGACCCAGTACTTC. This translates into CANLVGEYAGYQETQYF.

The rearrangement joins TRBV7-9 to TRBJ1-4, with TRBD1 identical over 9 bases. From germline, CDR1 is SEHNR and CDR2 FQNEAQ (reference sequence). The CDR3 sequence is 13 residues long. V shed 10 bases, J shed 10 bases, and the junction held 10 bases outside the gene matches. This CDR3 reads CATQLGQGRKLFF. The CDR3 nucleotides read TGTGCCACCCAGTTGGGACAGGGACGAAAACTGTTTTTT.

Notes on this clonotype: One end of the junction varies from germline; a read error may be responsible. The rearrangement uses TRBV18 and TRBJ2-7; D gene ambiguous. Germline values: CDR1 KGHSH, CDR2 LQKENI. CDR3 length: 12 residues. The CDR3 DNA sequence: TGTGCCAGCCCACCACAAATCTACGAGCAGTACTTC. Translated: CASPPQIYEQYF.

At least ten counts were recorded for this clonotype. The genes are TRBV28 and TRBJ2-7; D may match TRBD1 or TRBD2 (5 bases each). CDR3 length: 12 residues. V was cut by 3 bases and J by 12 bases, with 15 bases left in between. Germline lookup yields CDR1 MDHEN and CDR2 SYDVKM. The CDR3 loop is CASSFTGRPRYF. CDR3 coding DNA: TGTGCCAGCAGTTTCACGGGACGCCCTAGGTACTTC.

This clonotype was counted a few times. The J gene is TRBJ1-2, the V gene TRBV30; D gene uncertain. This CDR3 is 12 amino acids long. Germline V CDR1 and CDR2: GTSNPN, SVGIG (reference sequence). CDR3: CAFDKPNYGYTF. DNA of the CDR3: TGTGCGTTCGACAAGCCCAACTATGGCTACACCTTC.

The chain combines TRBV4-3 with TRBJ2-7; D uncertain. Trimming took off 0 bases at V and 3 bases at J, with 15 bases between the two ends. The CDR3 spans 16 residues. From germline, CDR1 is LGHNA and CDR2 YSLEER. CDR3 in DNA: TGCGCCAGCAGCCAAGACCCTCGTGCTGGAGTCTACGAGCAGTACTTC. Residues: CASSQDPRAGVYEQYF.

This clonotype was found a few times. V is TRBV5-6 and J is TRBJ1-3; D unclear. The CDR3 sequence is 14 residues long. V lost 3 bases and J lost 2, with 9 bases in between. Germline V gene lookup returns CDR1 SGHDT and CDR2 YYEEEE. DNA of the CDR3: TGTGCCAGCAGCTCCGGGATAACTGGAAACACCATATATTTT. Translated: CASSSGITGNTIYF.

This clonotype was observed many times. The genes are TRBV5-4 and TRBJ2-7; either TRBD1 or TRBD2 may fit D (5 bases each). The V gene's germline CDR1 is SGHNT and CDR2 YYREEE (reference sequence). The CDR3 covers 15 residues. V was trimmed by 0 bases and J by 1 base, leaving 11 bases between them. CDR3 in amino acids: CASSLEPGTSYEQYF. CDR3 bases: TGTGCCAGCAGCTTGGAGCCAGGGACGTCCTACGAGCAGTACTTC. Looking up the rest from reference TRBV5-4 and TRBJ2-7 gives the full variable domain: ETGVTQSPTHLIKTRGQQVTLRCSSQSGHNTVSWYQQALGQGPQFIFQYYREEENGRGNFPPRFSGLQFPNYSSELNVNALELDDSALYLCASSLEPGTSYEQYFGPGTRLTVT.

In its sample, this clonotype was seen many times. The chain couples TRBV24-1 to TRBJ2-7; no clear D. Trimming cost V 3 bases and J 0 bases, with 11 bases left between them. The CDR3 length is 15 residues. The germline gives CDR1 KGHDR, CDR2 SFDVKD. The CDR3 loop is CATSDHRQPSYEQYF. CDR3 nucleotides: TGTGCCACCAGTGATCATAGACAACCCTCCTACGAGCAGTACTTC.

This clonotype was recorded a few times. This rearrangement joins TRBV28 to TRBJ2-3; TRBD2 is a possible D gene (5 bases). The CDR3 is made up of 17 amino acids. V shed 6 bases and J shed 5 bases, with 24 bases lying between them. Germline assignment: CDR1 MDHEN and CDR2 SYDVKM. The CDR3 reads CASSPWPSSSEGDTQYF. CDR3 DNA: TGTGCCAGCAGCCCCTGGCCTAGCAGTTCCGAGGGAGATACGCAGTATTTT.

On this clonotype: A far larger clone lies a single base away; this is likely a read error. V gene TRBV7-9 combines with J gene TRBJ2-5; either TRBD1 or TRBD2 may supply D (5 bases each). CDR1 is SEHNR and CDR2 is FQNEAQ in the germline V gene (reference sequence). The CDR3 loop spans 15 amino acids. V lost 6 bases, J lost 5 bases, and 19 bases lay in between. As DNA, the CDR3 is TGTGCCAGCAGATCTAATCTCGGGACGGGGGAGACCCAGTACTTC. Protein sequence: CASRSNLGTGETQYF.